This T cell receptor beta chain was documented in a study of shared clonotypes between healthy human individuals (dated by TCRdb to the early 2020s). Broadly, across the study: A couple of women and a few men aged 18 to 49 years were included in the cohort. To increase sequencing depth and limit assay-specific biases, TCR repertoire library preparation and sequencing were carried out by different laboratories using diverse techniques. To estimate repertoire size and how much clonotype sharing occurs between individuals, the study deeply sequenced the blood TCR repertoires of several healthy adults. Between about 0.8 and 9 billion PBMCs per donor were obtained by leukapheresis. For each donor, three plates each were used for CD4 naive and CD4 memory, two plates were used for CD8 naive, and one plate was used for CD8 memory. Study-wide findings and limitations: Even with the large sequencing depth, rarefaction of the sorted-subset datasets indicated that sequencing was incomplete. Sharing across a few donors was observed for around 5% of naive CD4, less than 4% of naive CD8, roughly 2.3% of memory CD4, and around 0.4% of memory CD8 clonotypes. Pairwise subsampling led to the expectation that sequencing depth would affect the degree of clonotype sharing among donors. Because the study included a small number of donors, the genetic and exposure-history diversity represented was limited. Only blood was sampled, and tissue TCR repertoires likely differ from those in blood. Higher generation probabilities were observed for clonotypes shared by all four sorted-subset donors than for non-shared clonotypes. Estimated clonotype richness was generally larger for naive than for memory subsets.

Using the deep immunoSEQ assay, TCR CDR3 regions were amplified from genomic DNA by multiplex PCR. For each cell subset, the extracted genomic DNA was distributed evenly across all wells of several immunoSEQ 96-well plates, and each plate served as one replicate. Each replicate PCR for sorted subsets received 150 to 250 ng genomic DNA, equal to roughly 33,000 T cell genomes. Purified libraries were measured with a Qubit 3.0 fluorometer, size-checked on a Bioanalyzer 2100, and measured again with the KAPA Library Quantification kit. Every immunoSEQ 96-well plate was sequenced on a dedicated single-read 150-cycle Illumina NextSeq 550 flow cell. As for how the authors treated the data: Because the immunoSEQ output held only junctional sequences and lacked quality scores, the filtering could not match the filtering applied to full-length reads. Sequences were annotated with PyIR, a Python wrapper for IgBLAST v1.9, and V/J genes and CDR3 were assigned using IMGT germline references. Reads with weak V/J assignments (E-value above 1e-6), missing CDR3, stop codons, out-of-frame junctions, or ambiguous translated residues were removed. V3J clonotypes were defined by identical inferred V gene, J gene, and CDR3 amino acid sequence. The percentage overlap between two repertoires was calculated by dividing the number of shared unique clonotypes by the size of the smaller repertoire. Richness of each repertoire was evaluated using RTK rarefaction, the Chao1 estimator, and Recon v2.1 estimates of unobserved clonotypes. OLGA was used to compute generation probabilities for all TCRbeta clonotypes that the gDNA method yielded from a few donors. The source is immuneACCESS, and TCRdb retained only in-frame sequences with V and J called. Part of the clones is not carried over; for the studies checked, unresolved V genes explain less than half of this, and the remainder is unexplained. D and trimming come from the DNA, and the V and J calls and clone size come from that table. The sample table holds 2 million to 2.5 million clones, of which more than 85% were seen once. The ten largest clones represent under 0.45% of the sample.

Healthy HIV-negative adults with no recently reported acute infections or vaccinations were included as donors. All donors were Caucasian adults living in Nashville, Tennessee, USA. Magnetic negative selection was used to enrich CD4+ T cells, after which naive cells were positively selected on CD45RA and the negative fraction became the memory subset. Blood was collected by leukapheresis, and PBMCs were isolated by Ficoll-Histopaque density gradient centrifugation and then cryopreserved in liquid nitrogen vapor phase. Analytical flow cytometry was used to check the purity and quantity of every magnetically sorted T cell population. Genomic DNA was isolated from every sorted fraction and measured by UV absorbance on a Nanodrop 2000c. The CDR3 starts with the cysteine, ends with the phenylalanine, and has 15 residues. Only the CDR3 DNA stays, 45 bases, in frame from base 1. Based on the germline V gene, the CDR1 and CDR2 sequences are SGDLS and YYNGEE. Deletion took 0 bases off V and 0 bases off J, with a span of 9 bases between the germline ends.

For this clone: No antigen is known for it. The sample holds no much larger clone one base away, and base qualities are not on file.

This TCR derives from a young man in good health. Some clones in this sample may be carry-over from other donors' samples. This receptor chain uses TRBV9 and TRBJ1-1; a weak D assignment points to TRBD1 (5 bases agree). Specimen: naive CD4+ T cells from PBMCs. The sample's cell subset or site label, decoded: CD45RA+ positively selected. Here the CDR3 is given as CASSVGGELNTEAFF. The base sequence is TGTGCCAGCAGCGTAGGGGGGGAGTTGAACACTGAAGCTTTCTTT.